What follows are 12 T cell receptor beta chains derived from one specimen sequenced in a study of T cell changes during pregnancy in multiple sclerosis (dated by TCRdb to the late 2010s). Library method: the immunoSEQ multiplex PCR assay. The source is immuneACCESS, and TCRdb retained only in-frame sequences with V and J called. Part of the clones is not carried over; for the studies checked, unresolved V genes explain less than half of this, and the remainder is unexplained. For this sample there are some 99,000 clones; roughly 94% appear just once. The ten biggest clones cover about 2% of the sample. Sample: peripheral blood, taken after pregnancy. The receptor set was obtained from a female donor in good health, enrolled as a control in a pregnancy study.

This clone appeared a single time. The rearrangement links TRBV11-2 to TRBJ2-1, with 15 bases that match TRBD2. Germline CDR1 and CDR2: SGHAT and FQNNGV. The CDR3 covers 18 residues. The V gene end was trimmed by 4 bases and the J gene end by 2 bases; junction bases not matched to a gene: 6. CDR3 in DNA: TGTGCCAGCAGCTCGCCCCGGACTAGCGGGAGGGCCTACAATGAGCAGTTCTTC. Translated: CASSSPRTSGRAYNEQFF.

The V gene is TRBV28, the J gene TRBJ2-7; 9 positions match TRBD2. The length of the CDR3 is 16 residues. Losses at the gene ends were 3 bases for V and 5 bases for J; bases not matched to a gene: 11. Germline V lookup: CDR1 MDHEN, CDR2 SYDVKM. In DNA, the CDR3 is TGTGCCAGCAGTTTCCTCAAATGGGGACTAGCTAACGAGCAGTACTTC. Residues: CASSFLKWGLANEQYF.

This chain joins TRBV6-6 and TRBJ1-5; TRBD1 might be the D (6 bases). The CDR3 extends over 16 amino acids. Trimming cost V 5 bases and J 5 bases, with 19 bases left between them. Germline V gene data show CDR1 as MNHNY and CDR2 as SVGAGI (reference sequence). CDR3 DNA: TGTGCCAGCAGTAACAGGCCCTCAGGGGACCATCAGCCCCAGCATTTT. Translated: CASSNRPSGDHQPQHF.

This chain joins TRBV18 and TRBJ1-1, with 8 bases aligning to TRBD1. The CDR3 contains 14 residues. The germline gives CDR1 KGHSH, CDR2 LQKENI. The ends lost 5 bases at V and 5 bases at J; junction bases unmatched: 7. The CDR3: CASSAGQGLTEAFF. The CDR3 DNA reads as TGTGCCAGCTCAGCAGGACAGGGTTTGACTGAAGCTTTCTTT.

This clone came up once. The chain couples TRBV6-1 to TRBJ2-7; the match to TRBD1 covers 7 bases. Germline trimming cut 6 bases from V and 4 bases from J; bases unmatched to any gene: 9. There are 14 residues in the CDR3. The V gene's germline CDR1 is MNHNS and CDR2 SASEGT. In nucleotides, the CDR3 is TGTGCCAGCAGCTACCAGGGACAGACGTACGAGCAGTACTTC. Translating it yields CASSYQGQTYEQYF.

A remark on this clone: The germline gene is not matched at one end of the junction; a read error may be the cause. This sequence joins TRBV7-7 and TRBJ2-1, with 7 bases lining up with TRBD2. The CDR3 is 15 residues long. Germline lookup yields CDR1 SSHAT and CDR2 FNYEAQ (reference sequence). The CDR3 loop reads CASSLSGAIYNEQFF. CDR3 nucleotide sequence: TGTGCTAGCAGCTTAAGCGGGGCGATTTACAATGAGCAGTTCTTC.

The chain carries TRBV29-1 and TRBJ2-2; TRBD1 might be the D (6 bases). Germline lookup yields CDR1 SQVTM and CDR2 ANQGSEA. CDR3 length: 12 residues. Trimming removed 8 bases at V and 1 base at J, with 8 bases between. As DNA, the CDR3 is TGCAGCTCGGGACAGAACACCGGGGAGCTGTTTTTT. Translation: CSSGQNTGELFF.

The chain uses TRBV21-1 and TRBJ2-3; TRBD1 is the table's D call and was not checked against the DNA. TRBV21-1 is an annotated pseudogene. CDR3 size: 12 residues. The CDR3 here is CAGRPSTDTQYF. CDR3 DNA: TGTGCCGGCCGCCCTAGCACAGATACGCAGTATTTT.

The gene calls are TRBV7-9 and TRBJ1-1; D not resolved. Trimming took 1 base from V and 1 from J, leaving 10 bases between them. The CDR3 extends over 15 amino acids. The V gene's germline CDR1 is SEHNR and CDR2 FQNEAQ (reference sequence). The CDR3 loop is CASSLGTTANTEAFF. As DNA, the CDR3 is TGTGCCAGCAGCTTAGGGACTACAGCGAACACTGAAGCTTTCTTT.

V is TRBV18 and J is TRBJ2-1, with TRBD2 identical over 8 bases. V dropped 0 bases and J dropped 5; count of bases not matched to a gene: 6. CDR1 and CDR2 (germline): KGHSH, LQKENI. This CDR3 spans 16 amino acids. CDR3 nucleotides: TGTGCCAGCTCACCACCGGGACTAGGGGCCGACAATGAGCAGTTCTTC. Translated, it gives CASSPPGLGADNEQFF.

The V gene is TRBV4-1, the J gene TRBJ1-6; D gene unclear. V lost 3 bases, J lost 7 bases, and 16 bases lay in between. CDR3 length equals 16 residues. From germline, CDR1 is MGHRA and CDR2 YSYEKL. DNA for the CDR3: TGCGCCAGCAGCCACGTTGGATCAATACTAAATTCACCCCTCCACTTT. This sequence encodes CASSHVGSILNSPLHF.

The chain is built from TRBV27 and TRBJ1-4, with no clear D. Trimming left V 6 bases short and J 7 bases short, with 12 bases between. Germline V lookup: CDR1 MNHEY, CDR2 SMNVEV (reference sequence). This CDR3 spans 13 amino acids. The CDR3 DNA follows: TGTGCCAGCAGGGCAGGTGGTGGTGAAAAACTGTTTTTT. Its protein is CASRAGGGEKLFF.